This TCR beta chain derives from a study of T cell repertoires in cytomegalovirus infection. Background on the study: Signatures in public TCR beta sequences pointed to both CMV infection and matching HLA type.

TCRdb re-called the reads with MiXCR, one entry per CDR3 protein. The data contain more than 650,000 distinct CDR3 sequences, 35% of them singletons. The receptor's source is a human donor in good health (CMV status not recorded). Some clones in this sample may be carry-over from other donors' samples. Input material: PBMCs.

The CDR3 nucleotides are TGTGCCAGCAGTTTCCAGGGGGCGTCGGGAGCTTTCTTT. Translating it yields CASSFQGASGAFF. The chain combines TRBV12-3 or TRBV12-4 with TRBJ1-1; TRBD1 matches 8 bases. Unmatched junction bases numbered 7, after V lost 3 bases and J lost 10 bases. The CDR3 spans 13 residues.